Presented here are 5 T cell receptor beta chains from one specimen sequenced in a study of T cells in Graves' hyperthyroidism and ophthalmopathy. TCR beta CDR3 region amplification was performed from RNA transcripts. TCR CDR3 underwent first-round RT-PCR with the HTBI primer set. MiXCR, run by TCRdb on the multiplex PCR reads, gives a single entry per CDR3 protein. This sample yields about 640,000 distinct CDR3 sequences, of which less than 25% are seen a single time; 30% to 40% belongs to the top ten. The sample was blood. These receptors all stem from a man aged 25 to 40 with Graves' ophthalmopathy.

The chain employs TRBV7-9 and TRBJ2-2; weak D call: TRBD2 (6 bases). The CDR3 has 15 residues. V was cut by 5 bases and J by 6 bases, with 16 bases left in between. Germline V gene data show CDR1 as SEHNR and CDR2 as FQNEAQ (reference sequence). CDR3 coding DNA: TGTGCCAGCAGCGAGACGGGGGTTTTGGCCGGGGAGCTGTTTTTT. Protein product: CASSETGVLAGELFF.

The sample holds many counts of this clonotype. This chain connects TRBV28 to TRBJ2-3; TRBD2 matches at 8 bases. The V gene's germline CDR1 is MDHEN and CDR2 SYDVKM. The ends lost 6 bases at V and 6 bases at J; junction bases unmatched: 11. The CDR3 runs 15 residues. The CDR3 reads CASSPTAGAVDTQYF. The CDR3 region has the DNA TGTGCCAGCAGCCCCACAGCGGGAGCTGTGGATACGCAGTATTTT.

The table lists this clonotype with many counts. The CDR3 loop is CASSPREPRNTEAFF. CDR3 bases: TGCGCCAGCAGCCCCCGGGAACCCAGGAACACTGAAGCTTTCTTT. This chain links TRBV5-1 with TRBJ1-1; D call uncertain. Trimming removed 4 bases from V and 1 base from J, with 14 bases in between. The CDR3 extends over 15 amino acids. Germline values: CDR1 SGHRS, CDR2 YFSETQ.

The rearrangement uses TRBV28 and TRBJ2-1; D unresolved. From germline, CDR1 is MDHEN and CDR2 SYDVKM. V was clipped by 6 bases and J by 9 bases, with 9 bases between them. This CDR3 has 11 residues. The CDR3 is CASRGIVEQFF. In DNA form, the CDR3 reads TGTGCCAGCAGAGGGATTGTTGAGCAGTTCTTC.

This clonotype was seen repeatedly, ten times or more. CDR3 sequence: CASSLLSSYEQYF. The CDR3 nucleotides are TGTGCCAGCAGCTTACTATCATCCTACGAGCAGTACTTC. This chain connects TRBV5-5 to TRBJ2-7; D not certain. CDR1 is SGHKS, CDR2 YYEKEE, per germline (reference sequence). V lost 2 bases to trimming and J lost 1 base, with 7 bases between them. The CDR3 totals 13 residues.